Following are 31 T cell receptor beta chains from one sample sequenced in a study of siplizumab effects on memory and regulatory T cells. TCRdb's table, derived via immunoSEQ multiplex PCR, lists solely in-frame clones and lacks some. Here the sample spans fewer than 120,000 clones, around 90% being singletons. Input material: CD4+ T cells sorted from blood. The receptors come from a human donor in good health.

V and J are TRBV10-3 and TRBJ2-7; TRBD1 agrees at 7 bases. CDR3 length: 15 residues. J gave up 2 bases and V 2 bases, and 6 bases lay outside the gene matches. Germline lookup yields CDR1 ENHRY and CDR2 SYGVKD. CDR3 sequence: CAISEARDSPYEQYF. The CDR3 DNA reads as TGTGCCATCAGTGAGGCCCGGGACAGCCCCTACGAGCAGTACTTC.

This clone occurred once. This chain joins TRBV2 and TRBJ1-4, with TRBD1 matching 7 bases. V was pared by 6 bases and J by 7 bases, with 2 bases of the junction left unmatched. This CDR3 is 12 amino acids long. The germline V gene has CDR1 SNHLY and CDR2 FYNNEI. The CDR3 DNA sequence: TGTGCCAGCAGGGGGACAGCTGAAAAACTGTTTTTT. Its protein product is CASRGTAEKLFF. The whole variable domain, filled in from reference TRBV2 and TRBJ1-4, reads EPEVTQTPSHQVTQMGQEVILRCVPISNHLYFYWYRQILGQKVEFLVSFYNNEISEKSEIFDDQFSVERPDGSNFTLKIRSTKLEDSAMYFCASRGTAEKLFFGSGTQLSVL.

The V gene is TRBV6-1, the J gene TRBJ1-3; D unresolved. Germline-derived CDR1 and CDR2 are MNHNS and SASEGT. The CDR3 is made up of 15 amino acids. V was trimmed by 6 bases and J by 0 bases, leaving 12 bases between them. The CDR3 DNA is TGTGCCAGCAGCGTCGACACGCTCTCTGGAAACACCATATATTTT. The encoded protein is CASSVDTLSGNTIYF.

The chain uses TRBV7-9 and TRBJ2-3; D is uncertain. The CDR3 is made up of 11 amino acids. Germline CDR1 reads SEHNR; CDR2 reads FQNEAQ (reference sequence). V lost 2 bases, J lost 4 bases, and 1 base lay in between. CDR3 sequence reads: CASSLSDTQYF. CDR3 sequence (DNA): TGTGCCAGCAGCTTATCAGATACGCAGTATTTT. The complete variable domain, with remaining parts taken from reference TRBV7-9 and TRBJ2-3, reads DTGVSQNPRHKITKRGQNVTFRCDPISEHNRLYWYRQTLGQGPEFLTYFQNEAQLEKSRLLSDRFSAERPKGSFSTLEIQRTEQGDSAMYLCASSLSDTQYFGPGTRLTVL.

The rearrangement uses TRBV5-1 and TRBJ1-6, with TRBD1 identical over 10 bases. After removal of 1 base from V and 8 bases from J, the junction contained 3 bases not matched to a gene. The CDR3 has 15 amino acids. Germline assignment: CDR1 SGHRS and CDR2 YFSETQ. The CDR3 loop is CASSLIGTGDSPLHF. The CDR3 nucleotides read TGCGCCAGCAGCTTGATTGGGACAGGGGATTCACCCCTCCACTTT.

CDR3 DNA: TGTGCCAGCAGTCAACGGGGTAGGACTGAAGCTTTCTTT. Its translation is CASSQRGRTEAFF. The chain is built from TRBV6-5 and TRBJ1-1, with D hard to call. The length of the CDR3 is 13 residues. CDR1 is MNHEY and CDR2 is SVGAGI in the germline V gene. Trimming took off 5 bases at V and 5 bases at J, with 12 bases between the two ends.

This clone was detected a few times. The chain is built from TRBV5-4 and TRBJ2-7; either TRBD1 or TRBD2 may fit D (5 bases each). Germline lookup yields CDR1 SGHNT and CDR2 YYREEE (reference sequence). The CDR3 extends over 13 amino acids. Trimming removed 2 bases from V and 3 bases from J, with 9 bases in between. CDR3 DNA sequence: TGTGCCAGCAGCTTTGTGGGACGCTACGAGCAGTACTTC. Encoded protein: CASSFVGRYEQYF.

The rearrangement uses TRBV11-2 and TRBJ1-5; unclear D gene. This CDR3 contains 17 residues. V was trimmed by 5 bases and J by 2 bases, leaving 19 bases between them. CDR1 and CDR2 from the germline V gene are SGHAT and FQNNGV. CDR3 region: CASSLLRPSRGNQPQHF. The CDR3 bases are TGTGCCAGCAGCCTACTAAGGCCTTCAAGAGGCAATCAGCCCCAGCATTTT.

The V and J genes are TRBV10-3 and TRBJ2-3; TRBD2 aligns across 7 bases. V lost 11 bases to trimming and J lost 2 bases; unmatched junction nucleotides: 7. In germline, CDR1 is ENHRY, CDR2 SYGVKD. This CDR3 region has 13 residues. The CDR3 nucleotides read TGTGCCTCACTAGCGCGCGTCACAGATACGCAGTATTTT. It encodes CASLARVTDTQYF.

The DNA for the CDR3 is TGCGCCACTAGATTTGACCCTAGCACAGATACGCAGTATTTT. Its translation is CATRFDPSTDTQYF. The chain has TRBV5-1 and TRBJ2-3; no reliable D call. V was clipped by 9 bases and J by 0 bases, with 14 bases between them. Germline lookup yields CDR1 SGHRS and CDR2 YFSETQ. The CDR3 is made up of 14 amino acids.

The CDR3 sequence: CASSQGAQYNSPLHF. The CDR3 DNA sequence: TGCGCCAGCAGCCAAGGGGCTCAATATAATTCACCCCTCCACTTT. This chain uses TRBV4-1 with TRBJ1-6; D remains unclear. CDR1 is MGHRA, CDR2 YSYEKL, per germline. V shed 1 base and J shed 4 bases, with 8 bases lying between them. This CDR3 has 15 residues.

This CDR3 reads CASSGGVYGNTIYF. CDR3 in DNA: TGTGCCAGCAGCGGAGGGGTTTATGGAAACACCATATATTTT. The chain is built from TRBV6-5 and TRBJ1-3, with D possibly matching TRBD1 (5 bases). CDR1 MNHEY and CDR2 SVGAGI come from the germline V gene. The V gene lost 6 bases and the J gene lost 3 bases, with 12 bases spanning the gap. The CDR3 contains 14 residues.

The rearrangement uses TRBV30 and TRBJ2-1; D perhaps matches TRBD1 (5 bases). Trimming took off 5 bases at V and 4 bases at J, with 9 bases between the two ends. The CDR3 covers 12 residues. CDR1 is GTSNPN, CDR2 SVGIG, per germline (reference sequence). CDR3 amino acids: CAWLRQYNEQFF. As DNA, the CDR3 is TGTGCCTGGCTTCGACAGTACAATGAGCAGTTCTTC.

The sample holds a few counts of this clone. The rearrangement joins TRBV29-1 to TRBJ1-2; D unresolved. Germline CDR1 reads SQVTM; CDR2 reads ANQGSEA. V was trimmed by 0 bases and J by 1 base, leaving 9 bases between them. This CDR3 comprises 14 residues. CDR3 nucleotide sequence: TGCAGCGTTGAAGAGTCGAACGGTAACTATGGCTACACCTTC. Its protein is CSVEESNGNYGYTF.

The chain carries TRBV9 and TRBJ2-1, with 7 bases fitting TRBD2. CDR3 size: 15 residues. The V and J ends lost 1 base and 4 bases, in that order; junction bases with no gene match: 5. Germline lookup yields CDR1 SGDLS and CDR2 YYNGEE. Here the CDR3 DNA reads TGTGCCAGCAGCGTAAGCACTAGCGTGTACAATGAGCAGTTCTTC. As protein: CASSVSTSVYNEQFF.

The CDR3 bases are TGTGCCAGTAAGGGACAGGGGGCGCAGAGCAATCAGCCCCAGCATTTT. This translates into CASKGQGAQSNQPQHF. The chain uses TRBV19 and TRBJ1-5, with 12 bases lining up with TRBD1. Germline values: CDR1 LNHDA, CDR2 SQIVND (reference sequence). J lost 1 base, V lost 7 bases, and 5 bases had no gene match. The CDR3 sequence is 16 residues long.

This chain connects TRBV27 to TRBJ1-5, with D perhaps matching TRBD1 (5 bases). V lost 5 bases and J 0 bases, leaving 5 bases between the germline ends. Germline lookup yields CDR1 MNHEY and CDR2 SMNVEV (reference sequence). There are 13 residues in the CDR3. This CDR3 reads CASSQGSNQPQHF. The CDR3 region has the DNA TGTGCCAGCAGTCAGGGTAGCAATCAGCCCCAGCATTTT.

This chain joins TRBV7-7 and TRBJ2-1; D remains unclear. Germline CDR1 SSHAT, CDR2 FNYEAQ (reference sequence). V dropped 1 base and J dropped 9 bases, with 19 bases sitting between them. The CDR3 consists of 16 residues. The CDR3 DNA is TGTGCCAGCAGCTTAGTCCCTACACATGGGTGTAGTGAGCAGTTCTTC. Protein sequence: CASSLVPTHGCSEQFF.

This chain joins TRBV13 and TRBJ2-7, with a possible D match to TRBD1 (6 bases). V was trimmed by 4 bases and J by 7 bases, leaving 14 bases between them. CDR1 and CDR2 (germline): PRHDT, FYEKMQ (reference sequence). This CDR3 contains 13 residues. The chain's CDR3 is CASSYTGLGEQYF. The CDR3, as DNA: TGTGCCAGCAGCTATACAGGGTTGGGGGAGCAGTACTTC.

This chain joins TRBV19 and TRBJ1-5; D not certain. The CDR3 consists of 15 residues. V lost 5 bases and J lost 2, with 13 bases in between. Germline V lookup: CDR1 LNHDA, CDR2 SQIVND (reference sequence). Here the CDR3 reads CASSRTGRGNQPQHF. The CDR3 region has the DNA TGTGCCAGTAGTCGGACGGGTAGAGGCAATCAGCCCCAGCATTTT.

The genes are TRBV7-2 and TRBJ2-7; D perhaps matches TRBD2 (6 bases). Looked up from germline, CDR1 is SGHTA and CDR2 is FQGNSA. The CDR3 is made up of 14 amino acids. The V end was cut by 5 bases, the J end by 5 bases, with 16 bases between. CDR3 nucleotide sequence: TGTGCCAGCAGCGCGGGACCCTATGTGAACGAGCAGTACTTC. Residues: CASSAGPYVNEQYF.

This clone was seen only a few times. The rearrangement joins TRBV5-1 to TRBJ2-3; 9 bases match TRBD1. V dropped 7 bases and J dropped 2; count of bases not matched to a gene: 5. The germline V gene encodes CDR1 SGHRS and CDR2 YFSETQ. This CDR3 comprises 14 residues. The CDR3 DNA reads TGCGCCAGCCACAGGGGGCAAAACACAGATACGCAGTATTTT. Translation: CASHRGQNTDTQYF. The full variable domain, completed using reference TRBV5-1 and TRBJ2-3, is KAGVTQTPRYLIKTRGQQVTLSCSPISGHRSVSWYQQTPGQGLQFLFEYFSETQRNKGNFPGRFSGRQFSNSRSEMNVSTLELGDSALYLCASHRGQNTDTQYFGPGTRLTVL.

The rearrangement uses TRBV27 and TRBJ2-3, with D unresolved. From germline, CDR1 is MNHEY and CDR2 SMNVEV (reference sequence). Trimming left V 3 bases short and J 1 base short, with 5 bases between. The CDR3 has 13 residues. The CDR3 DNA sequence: TGTGCCAGCAGTTTTCTGGGCACAGATACGCAGTATTTT. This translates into CASSFLGTDTQYF.

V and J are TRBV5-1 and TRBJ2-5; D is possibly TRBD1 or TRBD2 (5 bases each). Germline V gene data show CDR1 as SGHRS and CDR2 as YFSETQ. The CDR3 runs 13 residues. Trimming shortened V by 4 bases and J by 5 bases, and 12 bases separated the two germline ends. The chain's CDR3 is CASSRGTTETQYF. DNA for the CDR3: TGCGCCAGCAGCCGAGGGACGACGGAGACCCAGTACTTC.

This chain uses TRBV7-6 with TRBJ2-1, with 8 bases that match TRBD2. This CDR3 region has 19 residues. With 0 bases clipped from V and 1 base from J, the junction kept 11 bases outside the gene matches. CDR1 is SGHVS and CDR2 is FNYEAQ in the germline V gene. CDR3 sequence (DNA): TGTGCCAGCAGCTTAGCGCGTACTAGCGGTGGGAGATCCTACAATGAGCAGTTCTTC. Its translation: CASSLARTSGGRSYNEQFF.

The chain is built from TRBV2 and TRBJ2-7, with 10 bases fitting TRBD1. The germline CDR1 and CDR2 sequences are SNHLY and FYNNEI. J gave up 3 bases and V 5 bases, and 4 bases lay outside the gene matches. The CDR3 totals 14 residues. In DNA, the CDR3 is TGTGCCAGCAGTTTCGGACAGGGGGTCTACGAGCAGTACTTC. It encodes CASSFGQGVYEQYF.

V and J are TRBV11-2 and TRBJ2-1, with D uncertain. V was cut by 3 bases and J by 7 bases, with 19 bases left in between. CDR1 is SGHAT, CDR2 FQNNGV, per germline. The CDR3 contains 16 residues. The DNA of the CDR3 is TGTGCCAGCAGCTTCGCCCCGTCGCTAGACTGGAATGAGCAGTTCTTC. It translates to CASSFAPSLDWNEQFF.

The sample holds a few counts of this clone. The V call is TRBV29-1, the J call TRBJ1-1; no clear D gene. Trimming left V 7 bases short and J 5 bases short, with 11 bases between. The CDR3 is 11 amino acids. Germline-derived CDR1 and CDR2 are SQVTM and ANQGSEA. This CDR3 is CSAARGTEAFF. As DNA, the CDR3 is TGCAGCGCCGCCCGAGGTACTGAAGCTTTCTTT.

The CDR3 DNA follows: TGCGCCAGCCGTCCGGGGGGGTCGGAGACCCAGTACTTC. Its translation: CASRPGGSETQYF. The chain uses TRBV5-1 and TRBJ2-5, with 8 bases identical to TRBD2. V shed 7 bases and J 5 bases; nucleotides not matched to a gene: 7. In germline, CDR1 is SGHRS, CDR2 YFSETQ. The CDR3 covers 13 residues.

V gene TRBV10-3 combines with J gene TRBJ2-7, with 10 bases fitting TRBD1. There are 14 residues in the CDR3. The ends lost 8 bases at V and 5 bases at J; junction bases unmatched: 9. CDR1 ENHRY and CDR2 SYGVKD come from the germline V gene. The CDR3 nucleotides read TGTGCCATCGCAGCGCGGACAGGGGGGGACGAGCAGTACTTC. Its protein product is CAIAARTGGDEQYF.

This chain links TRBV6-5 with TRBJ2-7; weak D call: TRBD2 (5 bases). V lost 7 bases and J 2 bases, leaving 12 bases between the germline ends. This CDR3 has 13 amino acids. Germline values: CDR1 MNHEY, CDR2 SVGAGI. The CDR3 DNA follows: TGTGCCAGCAACGGGGAATCGACCTACGAGCAGTACTTC. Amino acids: CASNGESTYEQYF.